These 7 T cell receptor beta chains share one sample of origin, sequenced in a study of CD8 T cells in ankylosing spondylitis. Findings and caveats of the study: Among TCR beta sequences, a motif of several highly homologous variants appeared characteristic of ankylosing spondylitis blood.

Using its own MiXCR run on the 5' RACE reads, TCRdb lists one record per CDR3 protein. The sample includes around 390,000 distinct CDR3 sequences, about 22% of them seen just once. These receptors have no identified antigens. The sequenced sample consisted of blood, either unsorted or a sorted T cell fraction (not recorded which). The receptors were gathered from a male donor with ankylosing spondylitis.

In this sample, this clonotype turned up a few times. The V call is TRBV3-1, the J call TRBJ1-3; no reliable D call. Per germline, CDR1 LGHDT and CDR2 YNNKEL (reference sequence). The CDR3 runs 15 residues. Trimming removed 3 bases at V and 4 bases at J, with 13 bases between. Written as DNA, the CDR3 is TGTGCCAGCAGCCAGGCTCCGACGTCCGGAAACACCATATATTTT. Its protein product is CASSQAPTSGNTIYF.

The CDR3 protein is CASKKGPRGSPQAEKLFF. The CDR3 coding sequence is TGTGCCAGCAAAAAGGGACCGAGGGGCAGCCCTCAGGCTGAAAAACTGTTTTTT. The rearrangement links TRBV27 to TRBJ1-4, with D possibly being TRBD1 (5 bases). The germline gives CDR1 MNHEY, CDR2 SMNVEV (reference sequence). Trimming removed 7 bases at V and 7 bases at J, with 28 bases between. The CDR3 has 18 residues.

CDR3: CASSPRIGTENTIYF. The CDR3 DNA follows: TGCGCCAGCAGCCCGCGGATAGGGACCGAAAACACCATATATTTT. The chain links TRBV5-1 to TRBJ1-3; D might be TRBD1 (5 bases). Per germline, CDR1 SGHRS and CDR2 YFSETQ. The CDR3 has 15 amino acids. Trimming removed 4 bases at V and 6 bases at J, with 17 bases between.

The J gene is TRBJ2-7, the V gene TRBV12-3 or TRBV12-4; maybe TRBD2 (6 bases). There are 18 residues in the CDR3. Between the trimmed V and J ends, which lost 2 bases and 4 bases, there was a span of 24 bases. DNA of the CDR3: TGTGCCAGCAGTTTATGGCTAGCTCCCCGACTTGGGACTTACGAGCAGTACTTC. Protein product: CASSLWLAPRLGTYEQYF.

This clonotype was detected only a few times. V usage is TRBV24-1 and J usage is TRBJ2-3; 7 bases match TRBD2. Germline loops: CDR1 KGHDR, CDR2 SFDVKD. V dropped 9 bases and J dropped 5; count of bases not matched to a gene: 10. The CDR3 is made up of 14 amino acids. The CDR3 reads CATHWGGSGDTQYF. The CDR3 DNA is TGTGCCACCCACTGGGGCGGGAGTGGAGATACGCAGTATTTT.

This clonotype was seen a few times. In DNA form, the CDR3 reads TGCAGCGTCCGTTTAGGTATGGACACCGGGGAGCTGTTTTTT. Amino acid sequence: CSVRLGMDTGELFF. The chain is built from TRBV29-1 and TRBJ2-2; D call uncertain. With 6 bases removed from V and 3 bases from J, the gap between germline ends came to 14 bases. The CDR3 extends over 14 amino acids. The germline gives CDR1 SQVTM, CDR2 ANQGSEA.

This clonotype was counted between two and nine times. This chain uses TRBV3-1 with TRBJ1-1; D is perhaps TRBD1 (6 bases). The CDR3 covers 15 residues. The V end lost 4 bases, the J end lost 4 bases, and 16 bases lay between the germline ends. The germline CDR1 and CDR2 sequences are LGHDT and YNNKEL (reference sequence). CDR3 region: CASSLLGGGGTEAFF. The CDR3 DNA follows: TGTGCCAGCAGCCTCCTAGGAGGGGGAGGCACTGAAGCTTTCTTT.